One sample yielded the 21 T cell receptor beta chains listed below, sequenced in a study of post-analysis software for immune sequencing data. The study, taken as a whole, reports: In patients, about five TRBV segments were more frequent than in controls, with TRBV5-6, TRBV5-1 and TRBV20-1 among them.

No antigen has been identified for these receptors. The TCR beta cDNA libraries contained unique molecular identifiers. TCRdb redid the calling of the PCR reads with MiXCR, one entry per CDR3 protein. This table holds 500,000 to 600,000 distinct CDR3 sequences, about 40% found once. Input material: blood. Receptors were obtained from a girl under 18 with multiple sclerosis.

This clonotype occurred a few times. J is TRBJ2-3 and V is TRBV7-9; D gene unclear. Germline loops: CDR1 SEHNR, CDR2 FQNEAQ (reference sequence). Trimming cost V 1 base and J 6 bases, with 8 bases left between them. This CDR3 has 13 residues. In nucleotides, the CDR3 is TGTGCCAGCAGCTTAGGCCACGGTGATACGCAGTATTTT. This codes for CASSLGHGDTQYF.

This chain uses TRBV7-9 with TRBJ2-1, with TRBD1 identical over 8 bases. Germline trimming cut 5 bases from V and 8 bases from J; bases unmatched to any gene: 5. This CDR3 spans 13 amino acids. Germline V gene sequence: CDR1 SEHNR, CDR2 FQNEAQ (reference sequence). The CDR3 DNA reads as TGTGCCAGCAGCCTAGGGACAGGCGATGAGCAGTTCTTC. The encoded protein is CASSLGTGDEQFF.

The rearrangement uses TRBV4-1 and TRBJ1-1; tentatively, D is TRBD1 (6 bases). V lost 6 bases and J lost 0, with 8 bases in between. Germline CDR1 and CDR2: MGHRA and YSYEKL. The CDR3 is 13 residues long. CDR3 protein: CASRGGLNTEAFF. CDR3 in DNA: TGCGCCAGCAGAGGGGGATTGAACACTGAAGCTTTCTTT.

The V call is TRBV6-5, the J call TRBJ1-6, with TRBD1 matching 9 bases. There are 15 residues in the CDR3. J gave up 9 bases and V 0 bases, and 3 bases lay outside the gene matches. Germline-derived CDR1 and CDR2 are MNHEY and SVGAGI. The CDR3 coding sequence is TGTGCCAGCAGTTACTCCGGACAGGGGCGTTCACCCCTCCACTTT. The encoded protein is CASSYSGQGRSPLHF.

The chain uses TRBV28 and TRBJ1-2; 7 bases are a match to TRBD1. CDR3 size: 13 residues. Trimming cost V 6 bases and J 8 bases; bases outside gene matches: 9. The germline V gene has CDR1 MDHEN and CDR2 SYDVKM. The CDR3 sequence: CASSRQGERGYTF. CDR3 coding DNA: TGTGCCAGCAGCCGCCAGGGGGAAAGGGGCTACACCTTC.

The gene calls are TRBV21-1 and TRBJ2-5; TRBD1, the D gene given by the table, was not confirmed from the DNA. TRBV21-1 is assigned pseudogene status. This CDR3 is 16 amino acids long. The CDR3 region is CASSNRTGRWVETQYF. In nucleotides, the CDR3 is TGTGCCAGCAGCAACCGGACAGGAAGATGGGTAGAGACCCAGTACTTC.

This rearrangement joins TRBV6-5 to TRBJ2-7, with TRBD1 matching over 10 bases. V lost 2 bases and J lost 4; bases outside the gene matches: 5. Germline CDR1 is MNHEY and CDR2 is SVGAGI. CDR3 size: 15 residues. Written as DNA, the CDR3 is TGTGCCAGCAGTTACCAGACAGGGGGCTTATACGAGCAGTACTTC. Residues: CASSYQTGGLYEQYF.

The chain employs TRBV19 and TRBJ2-5, with 11 bases matching TRBD2. CDR1 is LNHDA and CDR2 is SQIVND in the germline V gene (reference sequence). Losses at the gene ends were 7 bases for V and 4 bases for J; bases not matched to a gene: 8. The CDR3 sequence is 15 residues long. CDR3 nucleotide sequence: TGTGCCAGTAAGTTGGCTAGCGGGAGGAGAGAGACCCAGTACTTC. This codes for CASKLASGRRETQYF.

This clonotype has just a few counts. CDR3 nucleotide sequence: TGTGCCAGCAGTGTCCCGGGACGCAACTATGGCTACACCTTC. It specifies CASSVPGRNYGYTF. This chain joins TRBV25-1 and TRBJ1-2; D is possibly TRBD1 (5 bases). V dropped 4 bases and J dropped 2 bases, with 11 bases sitting between them. The germline gives CDR1 MGHDK, CDR2 SYGVNS. The CDR3 extends over 14 amino acids.

The chain carries TRBV19 and TRBJ2-5; TRBD1 agrees at 7 bases. The CDR3 sequence is 16 residues long. V lost 6 bases to trimming and J lost 1 base; unmatched junction nucleotides: 11. Germline CDR1 and CDR2: LNHDA and SQIVND (reference sequence). As DNA, the CDR3 is TGTGCCAGTAGCAGGCATAACCGGGACAGCCAAGAGACCCAGTACTTC. It encodes CASSRHNRDSQETQYF.

This clonotype was detected a few times. The gene calls are TRBV5-5 and TRBJ1-4; D unclear. The CDR3 is 14 amino acids. Trimming pared 4 bases from V and 10 bases from J, leaving 17 bases between. Germline V gene lookup returns CDR1 SGHKS and CDR2 YYEKEE (reference sequence). For the CDR3, the DNA is TGTGCCAGCAGCCACACGGGATCCGTCGTAAAACTGTTTTTT. As protein: CASSHTGSVVKLFF.

The chain combines TRBV9 with TRBJ2-3; 11 bases line up with TRBD2. V lost 4 bases and J lost 2; bases outside the gene matches: 12. Germline CDR1 SGDLS, CDR2 YYNGEE. The CDR3 has 18 residues. CDR3 sequence reads: CASSSPSGSGRATDTQYF. CDR3 sequence (DNA): TGTGCCAGCAGCTCGCCCTCTGGTAGCGGGAGGGCCACAGATACGCAGTATTTT.

The sample holds a few counts of this clonotype. The chain couples TRBV3-1 to TRBJ2-5; D may be TRBD2 (7 bases). The V gene's germline CDR1 is LGHDT and CDR2 YNNKEL (reference sequence). This CDR3 spans 13 amino acids. V lost 10 bases to trimming and J lost 4 bases, with 16 bases between them. The CDR3 DNA follows: TGTGCCACCAAGGGGGGGCCCAGAGAGACCCAGTACTTC. Translated: CATKGGPRETQYF.

This clonotype occurred a few times. This chain uses TRBV4-2 with TRBJ2-6; D gene uncertain. The CDR3 runs 17 residues. Between the trimmed V and J ends, which lost 0 bases and 2 bases, there was a span of 11 bases. From germline, CDR1 is LGHNA and CDR2 YNFKEQ. CDR3 sequence reads: CASSQEKLGTGANVLTF. The CDR3 bases are TGTGCCAGCAGCCAAGAGAAGTTGGGCACTGGGGCCAACGTCCTGACTTTC.

V gene TRBV5-1 combines with J gene TRBJ2-1; weak D call: TRBD2 (7 bases). V was pared by 0 bases and J by 4 bases, with 26 bases between. From germline, CDR1 is SGHRS and CDR2 YFSETQ. The CDR3 has 20 amino acids. The CDR3 region has the DNA TGCGCCAGCAGCTTGGATGGCCACTCCGCGCCGGGGGGCTATTACAATGAGCAGTTCTTC. Translation gives CASSLDGHSAPGGYYNEQFF.

This clonotype was observed a handful of times. This rearrangement joins TRBV6-5 to TRBJ2-3; D gene uncertain. The CDR3 covers 13 residues. The germline V gene has CDR1 MNHEY and CDR2 SVGAGI. With 0 bases removed from V and 6 bases from J, the gap between germline ends came to 7 bases. The CDR3 DNA follows: TGTGCCAGCAGTTACTCGACGATGGATACGCAGTATTTT. Translation gives CASSYSTMDTQYF.

This clonotype showed up just once. The V call is TRBV12-3 or TRBV12-4, the J call TRBJ2-1, with 9 bases fitting TRBD1. The V and J ends lost 4 bases and 9 bases, in that order; junction bases with no gene match: 7. This CDR3 has 14 residues. The chain's CDR3 is CASSSDRGWVEQFF. As DNA, the CDR3 is TGTGCCAGCAGTTCCGACAGGGGGTGGGTTGAGCAGTTCTTC.

The chain uses TRBV20-1 and TRBJ2-5; D may be TRBD2 (5 bases). The CDR3 length is 14 residues. Germline V gene lookup returns CDR1 DFQATT and CDR2 SNEGSKA (reference sequence). Trimming stripped 0 bases from V and 1 base from J, with 9 bases between. Written as DNA, the CDR3 is TGCAGTGCTAGAGATAGGAGCGGCCAAGAGACCCAGTACTTC. It specifies CSARDRSGQETQYF.

In regard to this clonotype: One end of the junction does not line up with germline, which may come from a read error. V usage is TRBV7-7 and J usage is TRBJ2-3; no clear D gene. Germline assignment: CDR1 SSHAT and CDR2 FNYEAQ (reference sequence). This CDR3 is 13 amino acids long. The CDR3 region is CASSLALSDTQYF. The CDR3 DNA reads as TGTGCTAGCAGCTTAGCCCTGTCCGATACGCAGTATTTT.

This clonotype turned up a few times. The V and J genes are TRBV9 and TRBJ2-7; D uncertain. The CDR3 has 13 amino acids. CDR1 is SGDLS, CDR2 YYNGEE, per germline. V was clipped by 4 bases and J by 6 bases, with 14 bases between them. This CDR3 is CASSSRIGFEQYF. Here the CDR3 DNA reads TGTGCCAGCAGCTCCCGGATCGGGTTCGAGCAGTACTTC.

CDR3 nucleotide sequence: TGTGCCAGCAGCTTAAGGGACAGGGGAGGTTGGGGCACAGATACGCAGTATTTT. As protein: CASSLRDRGGWGTDTQYF. The V gene is TRBV7-3, the J gene TRBJ2-3; 10 bases align to TRBD1. V trimming: 1 base; J trimming: 1 base; junction bases outside the gene matches: 8. The germline CDR1 and CDR2 sequences are SGHTA and FQGTGA. There are 18 residues in the CDR3. Drawing the rest from reference TRBV7-3 and TRBJ2-3, the complete variable domain is GAGVSQTPSNKVTEKGKYVELRCDPISGHTALYWYRQSLGQGPEFLIYFQGTGAADDSGLPNDRFFAVRPEGSVSTLKIQRTERGDSAVYLCASSLRDRGGWGTDTQYFGPGTRLTVL.